Listed below are T cell receptor beta chains from one sample, sequenced in a study of T cell responses to AZD1222 COVID-19 vaccine. TCRdb's copy holds only in-frame clones and misses some; the assay was immunoSEQ multiplex PCR. The sample yields just under 150,000 clones, approximately 88% seen once. The starting material was peripheral blood, obtained 28 days after the second dose of the MenACWY control vaccine. These receptors all stem from an adult who received the MenACWY meningococcal vaccine as a control. CDR3s include the opening cysteine and the closing phenylalanine or tryptophan. D genes are given only for firm matches. Clone size is shown for a subset of rows, as once, few, many or a class of expanded clone.

.	TRBJ2-3	TRBV3-1/TRBV3-2	once	16	CASSHWERGGGDTQYF	TGTGCCAGCAGCCACTGGGAAAGGGGGGGAGGCGATACGCAGTATTTT
TRBD1	TRBJ1-2	TRBV5-1	.	19	CASSPQAIPGQGPRGGYTF	TGCGCCAGCAGCCCGCAAGCAATTCCGGGACAGGGCCCTAGAGGGGGCTACACCTTC
.	TRBJ2-2	TRBV6-2/TRBV6-3	.	12	CASSYVIGELFF	TGTGCCAGCAGTTACGTGATAGGGGAGCTGTTTTTT
TRBD2	TRBJ2-5	TRBV5-1	.	16	CASSSRLAGDQETQYF	TGCGCCAGCAGCTCACGACTAGCGGGGGATCAGGAGACCCAGTACTTC
.	TRBJ1-1	TRBV6-5	once	13	CASTPGGLTEAFF	TGTGCCAGCACCCCGGGGGGGCTCACTGAAGCTTTCTTT
TRBD1	TRBJ2-7	TRBV5-4	.	14	CASSPGQGSYEQYF	TGTGCCAGCAGCCCGGGACAGGGTTCCTACGAGCAGTACTTC
.	TRBJ1-5	TRBV7-8	.	13	CASRGYDNQPQHF	TGTGCCAGCAGGGGGTACGACAATCAGCCCCAGCATTTT
.	TRBJ2-5	TRBV9	once	13	CASSPRSQETQYF	TGTGCCAGCAGCCCTAGATCGCAAGAGACCCAGTACTTC
.	TRBJ2-3	TRBV20-1	.	11	CSAKPEDTQYF	TGCAGTGCTAAGCCCGAGGATACGCAGTATTTT
.	TRBJ1-1	TRBV4-3	.	13	CASSQLSETEAFF	TGCGCCAGCAGCCAATTGAGTGAAACTGAAGCTTTCTTT
TRBD2	TRBJ2-7	TRBV28	.	15	CASSYGLAGGYEQYF	TGTGCCAGCAGCTATGGACTAGCGGGGGGCTACGAGCAGTACTTC
TRBD1	TRBJ2-7	TRBV28	.	16	CASSFWAGTGPYEQYF	TGTGCCAGCAGTTTCTGGGCCGGGACAGGGCCTTACGAGCAGTACTTC
.	TRBJ2-2	TRBV4-3	.	16	CASSQEATGRSGELFF	TGCGCCAGCAGCCAAGAGGCGACGGGGCGTTCCGGGGAGCTGTTTTTT